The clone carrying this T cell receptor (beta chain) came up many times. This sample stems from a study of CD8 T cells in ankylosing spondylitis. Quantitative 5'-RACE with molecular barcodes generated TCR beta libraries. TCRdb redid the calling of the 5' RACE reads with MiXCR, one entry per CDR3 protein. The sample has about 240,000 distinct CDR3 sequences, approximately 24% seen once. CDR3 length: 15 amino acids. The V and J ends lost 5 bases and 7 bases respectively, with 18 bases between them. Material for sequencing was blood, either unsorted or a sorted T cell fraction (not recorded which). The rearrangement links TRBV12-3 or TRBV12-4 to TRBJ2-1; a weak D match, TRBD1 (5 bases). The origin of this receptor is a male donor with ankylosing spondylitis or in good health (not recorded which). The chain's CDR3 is CASSQSGFGRNEQFF. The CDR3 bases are TGTGCCAGCAGTCAATCAGGGTTTGGGCGGAATGAGCAGTTCTTC.